The 24 T cell receptor beta chains below were found in one sample sequenced in a study of T cell changes during pregnancy in multiple sclerosis. The assay was immunoSEQ multiplex PCR, and TCRdb's table has in-frame clones only and misses some. The sample holds over 50,000 clones, just under 90% seen once. The source was peripheral blood, collected in the first trimester of pregnancy. The receptor source for this set is a female donor in good health, enrolled as a control in a pregnancy study.

The gene calls are TRBV10-3 and TRBJ2-6; D is ambiguous. The CDR3 contains 16 residues. Germline V CDR1 and CDR2: ENHRY, SYGVKD. The germline V and J ends were trimmed by 4 bases and 1 base, with 11 bases remaining between them. As DNA, the CDR3 is TGTGCCATCAGTGGAGCCAGAGCGTCTGGGGCCAACGTCCTGACTTTC. It codes for CAISGARASGANVLTF.

The chain joins TRBV30 to TRBJ2-3; D possibly corresponds to TRBD1 (6 bases). Between the trimmed V and J ends, which lost 4 bases and 3 bases, there was a span of 14 bases. The CDR3 is 14 amino acids. The germline V gene has CDR1 GTSNPN and CDR2 SVGIG (reference sequence). The CDR3 loop reads CAWTNGQGTDTQYF. The CDR3 nucleotides are TGTGCCTGGACTAATGGGCAGGGGACAGATACGCAGTATTTT.

This chain joins TRBV4-1 and TRBJ1-4, with D tentatively TRBD1 (6 bases). The germline V gene has CDR1 MGHRA and CDR2 YSYEKL. The length of the CDR3 is 17 residues. V lost 1 base and J lost 8, with 20 bases in between. The CDR3: CASSQGLTALQGEKLFF. In DNA form, the CDR3 reads TGCGCCAGCAGCCAAGGACTTACTGCCCTCCAGGGGGAAAAACTGTTTTTT.

Turning to this clone: The junction departs from the called germline gene at one end, perhaps through a read error. The chain couples TRBV7-3 to TRBJ1-2; D gene ambiguous. CDR3 length: 12 amino acids. From germline, CDR1 is SGHTA and CDR2 FQGTGA. CDR3 amino acids: CASSMDGRDISF. CDR3 in DNA: TGTGCCAGCAGCATGGACGGCCGGGATATCTCCTTC.

The chain recombines TRBV7-2 with TRBJ1-2, with 7 bases aligning to TRBD1. The V and J ends lost 4 bases and 4 bases, in that order; junction bases with no gene match: 3. CDR3 size: 13 residues. Germline CDR1 reads SGHTA; CDR2 reads FQGNSA. The chain's CDR3 is CASSSRQGYGYTF. Written as DNA, the CDR3 is TGTGCCAGCAGCTCCCGACAGGGCTATGGCTACACCTTC.

This chain links TRBV6-5 with TRBJ1-2; the D gene is possibly TRBD1 (5 bases). Looked up from germline, CDR1 is MNHEY and CDR2 is SVGAGI. V was pared by 6 bases and J by 8 bases, with 19 bases between. CDR3 length: 14 residues. The CDR3 coding sequence is TGTGCCAGCAGCCCCGGATTAGTTAGGGGCGGCTACACCTTC. Encoded protein: CASSPGLVRGGYTF.

V gene TRBV23-1 combines with J gene TRBJ2-7; the D is unclear. TRBV23-1 is given ORF status, its function remaining uncertain. Between the trimmed V and J ends, which lost 2 bases and 1 base, there was a span of 12 bases. The CDR3 has 15 residues. CDR3 amino acids: CASSQPDTTSYEQYF. The CDR3 DNA reads TGCGCCAGCAGTCAACCTGACACCACTTCCTACGAGCAGTACTTC.

The rearrangement links TRBV5-1 to TRBJ1-2; 7 nucleotides line up with TRBD1. With 3 bases clipped from V and 2 bases from J, the junction kept 4 bases outside the gene matches. CDR1 and CDR2 from the germline V gene are SGHRS and YFSETQ. This CDR3 has 14 residues. This CDR3 reads CASSSTRGNYGYTF. Written as DNA, the CDR3 is TGCGCCAGCAGCTCCACCAGGGGGAACTATGGCTACACCTTC.

The chain has TRBV11-3 and TRBJ2-5; D gene uncertain. The germline CDR1 and CDR2 sequences are SGHNT and YENEEA. The CDR3 sequence is 19 residues long. V was shortened by 4 bases and J by 0 bases, with 24 bases between the two germline ends. CDR3 nucleotide sequence: TGTGCCAGCAGCTCGCTTAGTACTTTAGCATCCTCATACCAAGAGACCCAGTACTTC. Protein product: CASSSLSTLASSYQETQYF.

V and J are TRBV7-9 and TRBJ1-1, with 8 positions matching TRBD1. This CDR3 is built from 15 residues. The germline CDR1 and CDR2 sequences are SEHNR and FQNEAQ (reference sequence). The V and J ends lost 4 bases and 6 bases, in that order; junction bases with no gene match: 10. The CDR3 DNA reads TGTGCCAGCAGCTCGATGACAGGGGTAGTGGCTGAAGCTTTCTTT. Residues: CASSSMTGVVAEAFF.

This rearrangement joins TRBV4-3 to TRBJ1-1; no clear D. V gave up 0 bases and J gave up 7 bases, with 3 bases separating them. The CDR3 covers 11 residues. Germline V lookup: CDR1 LGHNA, CDR2 YSLEER. The CDR3 loop reads CASSQDSEAFF. Written as DNA, the CDR3 is TGCGCCAGCAGCCAAGATAGTGAAGCTTTCTTT.

The CDR3 bases are TGTGCCATCAGTGAGCCGGGAGATGGTAGCTATGGCTACACCTTC. This gives the protein CAISEPGDGSYGYTF. The chain joins TRBV10-3 to TRBJ1-2, with D uncertain. This CDR3 contains 15 residues. V lost 2 bases and J lost 4, with 14 bases in between. Germline values: CDR1 ENHRY, CDR2 SYGVKD.

This clone was recorded only once. The chain combines TRBV2 with TRBJ2-6; 11 bases line up with TRBD1. The ends lost 10 bases at V and 2 bases at J; junction bases unmatched: 7. The CDR3 runs 16 residues. Germline values: CDR1 SNHLY, CDR2 FYNNEI. The CDR3: CATGQGALPGANVLTF. The CDR3 coding sequence is TGTGCCACCGGACAGGGGGCACTCCCTGGGGCCAACGTCCTGACTTTC.

This chain links TRBV10-3 with TRBJ2-2; 13 positions agree with TRBD2. Germline loops: CDR1 ENHRY, CDR2 SYGVKD. There are 15 residues in the CDR3. Unmatched junction bases numbered 1, after V lost 3 bases and J lost 6 bases. The CDR3 DNA reads TGTGCCATCAGTGAAACTAGCGGGGGGGCCGGGGAGCTGTTTTTT. Translating gives CAISETSGGAGELFF.

The chain joins TRBV6-4 to TRBJ2-1; D gene uncertain. CDR1 is MRHNA and CDR2 is SNTAGT in the germline V gene. This CDR3 contains 13 residues. V gave up 0 bases and J gave up 3 bases, with 3 bases separating them. CDR3 loop: CASSDSLYNEQFF. Written as DNA, the CDR3 is TGTGCCAGCAGTGACTCACTCTACAATGAGCAGTTCTTC.

This clone was seen a handful of times. This sequence joins TRBV27 and TRBJ1-2; D is possibly TRBD1 (6 bases). The CDR3 is made up of 14 amino acids. V dropped 5 bases and J dropped 4 bases, with 14 bases sitting between them. Germline assignment: CDR1 MNHEY and CDR2 SMNVEV (reference sequence). The CDR3 nucleotides are TGTGCCAGCAGTCCCGGGGGGCCCCTCTATGGCTACACCTTC. Amino acid sequence: CASSPGGPLYGYTF.

The chain links TRBV6-1 to TRBJ1-1; the D gene is possibly TRBD1 (6 bases). CDR1 and CDR2 from the germline V gene are MNHNS and SASEGT. The CDR3 runs to 10 residues. Trimming left V 8 bases short and J 5 bases short, with 6 bases between. DNA for the CDR3: TGTGCCAGCCAGGGGACTGAAGCTTTCTTT. Translating it yields CASQGTEAFF.

V is TRBV6-6 and J is TRBJ2-6; TRBD1 matches at 7 bases. The CDR3 has 16 residues. Trimming took 6 bases from V and 3 from J; bases not matched to a gene: 8. CDR1 and CDR2 from the germline V gene are MNHNY and SVGAGI (reference sequence). CDR3 nucleotides: TGTGCCAGCAGGCACAAGACAGGGAGTGGGGCCAACGTCCTGACTTTC. This translates into CASRHKTGSGANVLTF.

The chain recombines TRBV7-9 with TRBJ2-7; 7 bases align to TRBD1. The CDR3 runs to 12 residues. J gave up 4 bases and V 5 bases, and 2 bases lay outside the gene matches. CDR1 is SEHNR, CDR2 FQNEAQ, per germline (reference sequence). The CDR3 sequence is CASSLQGYEQYF. The CDR3 DNA follows: TGTGCCAGCAGCCTACAGGGGTACGAGCAGTACTTC. Variable domain in full (rest from reference TRBV7-9 and TRBJ2-7): DTGVSQNPRHKITKRGQNVTFRCDPISEHNRLYWYRQTLGQGPEFLTYFQNEAQLEKSRLLSDRFSAERPKGSFSTLEIQRTEQGDSAMYLCASSLQGYEQYFGPGTRLTVT.

The J gene is TRBJ1-1, the V gene TRBV5-1; unclear D gene. The ends were cut back, 4 bases at V and 10 bases at J, with 17 bases in the middle. The CDR3 extends over 13 amino acids. CDR1 is SGHRS, CDR2 YFSETQ, per germline. The CDR3 DNA reads TGCGCCAGCAGCCCCATGTCCGCTAGTGGAGCTTTCTTT. This translates into CASSPMSASGAFF.

The chain is built from TRBV6-1 and TRBJ2-2; 8 bases map to TRBD1. This CDR3 is 18 amino acids long. The junction had 15 bases not matched to a gene; V was cut back by 4 bases and J by 5 bases. Germline V gene lookup returns CDR1 MNHNS and CDR2 SASEGT. As DNA, the CDR3 is TGTGCCAGCAGTGGGTCCTCAAGGGCAGGGGGCGGAACCGGGGAGCTGTTTTTT. Encoded protein: CASSGSSRAGGGTGELFF.

V and J are TRBV11-2 and TRBJ1-1; TRBD1 is a possible D gene (5 bases). Trimming took off 5 bases at V and 1 base at J, with 14 bases between the two ends. The germline V gene encodes CDR1 SGHAT and CDR2 FQNNGV. CDR3 length: 15 residues. CDR3 DNA: TGTGCCAGCAGCGACCTCGGACAAGGGAACACTGAAGCTTTCTTT. It encodes CASSDLGQGNTEAFF.

The chain links TRBV7-2 to TRBJ1-2; no clear D. CDR1 is SGHTA and CDR2 is FQGNSA in the germline V gene. This CDR3 has 15 amino acids. With 1 base removed from V and 2 bases from J, the gap between germline ends came to 11 bases. CDR3 coding DNA: TGTGCCAGCAGCTTAGAAGCCGATCAAAACTATGGCTACACCTTC. It specifies CASSLEADQNYGYTF.

The V call is TRBV7-3, the J call TRBJ1-1; a weak D match, TRBD1 (5 bases). The CDR3 sequence is 13 residues long. Germline CDR1 and CDR2: SGHTA and FQGTGA. The V and J ends lost 2 bases and 2 bases respectively, with 6 bases between them. CDR3 region: CASSLQGNTEAFF. The CDR3 region has the DNA TGTGCCAGCAGCTTACAGGGTAACACTGAAGCTTTCTTT. The full variable domain, rest sourced from reference TRBV7-3 and TRBJ1-1, is GAGVSQTPSNKVTEKGKYVELRCDPISGHTALYWYRQSLGQGPEFLIYFQGTGAADDSGLPNDRFFAVRPEGSVSTLKIQRTERGDSAVYLCASSLQGNTEAFFGQGTRLTVV.